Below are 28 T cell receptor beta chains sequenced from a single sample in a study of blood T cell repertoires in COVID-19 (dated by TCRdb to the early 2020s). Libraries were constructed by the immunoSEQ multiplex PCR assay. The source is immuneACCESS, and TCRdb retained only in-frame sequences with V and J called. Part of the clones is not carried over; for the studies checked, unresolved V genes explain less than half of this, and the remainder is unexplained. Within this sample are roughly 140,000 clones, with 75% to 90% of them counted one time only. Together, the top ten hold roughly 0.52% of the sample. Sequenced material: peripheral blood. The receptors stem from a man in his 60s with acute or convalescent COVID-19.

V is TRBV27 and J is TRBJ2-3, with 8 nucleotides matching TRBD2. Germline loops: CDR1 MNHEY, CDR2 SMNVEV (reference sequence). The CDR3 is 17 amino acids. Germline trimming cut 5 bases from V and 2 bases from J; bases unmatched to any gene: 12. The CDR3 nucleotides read TGTGCCAGCAGTCCCCGACTAGCGATACCACTCACAGATACGCAGTATTTT. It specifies CASSPRLAIPLTDTQYF.

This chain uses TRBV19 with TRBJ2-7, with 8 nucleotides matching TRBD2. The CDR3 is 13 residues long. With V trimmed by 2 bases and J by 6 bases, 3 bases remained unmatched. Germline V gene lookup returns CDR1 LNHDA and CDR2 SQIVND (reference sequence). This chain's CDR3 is CASSIRGGPEQYF. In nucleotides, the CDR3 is TGTGCCAGTAGTATACGGGGGGGGCCCGAGCAGTACTTC.

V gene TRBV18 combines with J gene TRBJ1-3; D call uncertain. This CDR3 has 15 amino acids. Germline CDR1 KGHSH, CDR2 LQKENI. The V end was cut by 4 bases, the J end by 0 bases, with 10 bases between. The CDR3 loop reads CASSLGLPSGNTIYF. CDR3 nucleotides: TGTGCCAGCTCACTAGGACTGCCCTCTGGAAACACCATATATTTT.

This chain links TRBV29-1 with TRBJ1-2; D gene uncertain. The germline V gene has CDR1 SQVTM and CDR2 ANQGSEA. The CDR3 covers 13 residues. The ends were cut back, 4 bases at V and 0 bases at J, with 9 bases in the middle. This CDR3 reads CSVADLSNYGYTF. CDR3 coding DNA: TGCAGCGTTGCAGACCTATCTAACTATGGCTACACCTTC.

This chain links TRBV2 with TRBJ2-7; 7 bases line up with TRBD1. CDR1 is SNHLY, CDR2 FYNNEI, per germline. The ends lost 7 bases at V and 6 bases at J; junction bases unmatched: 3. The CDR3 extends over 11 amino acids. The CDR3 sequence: CASTTGVEQYF. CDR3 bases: TGTGCCAGCACAACAGGGGTCGAGCAGTACTTC.

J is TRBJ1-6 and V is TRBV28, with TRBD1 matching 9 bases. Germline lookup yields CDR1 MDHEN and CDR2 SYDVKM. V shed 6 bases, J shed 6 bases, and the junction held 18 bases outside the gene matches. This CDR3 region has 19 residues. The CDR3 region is CASSPGTGYRHGINSPLHF. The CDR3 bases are TGTGCCAGCAGCCCCGGGACAGGGTATCGACACGGAATTAATTCACCCCTCCACTTT.

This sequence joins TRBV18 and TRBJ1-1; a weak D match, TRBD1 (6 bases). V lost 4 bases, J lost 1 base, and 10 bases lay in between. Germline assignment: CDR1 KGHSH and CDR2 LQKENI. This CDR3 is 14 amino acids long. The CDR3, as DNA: TGTGCCAGCTCACACAGGGTCGGGAACACTGAAGCTTTCTTT. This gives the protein CASSHRVGNTEAFF.

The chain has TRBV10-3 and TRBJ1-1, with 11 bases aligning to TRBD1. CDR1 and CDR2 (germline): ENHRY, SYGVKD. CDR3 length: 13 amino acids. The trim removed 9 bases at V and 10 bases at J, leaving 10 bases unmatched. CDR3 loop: CAIEPGQGVGAFF. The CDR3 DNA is TGTGCCATAGAGCCGGGACAGGGGGTAGGAGCTTTCTTT.

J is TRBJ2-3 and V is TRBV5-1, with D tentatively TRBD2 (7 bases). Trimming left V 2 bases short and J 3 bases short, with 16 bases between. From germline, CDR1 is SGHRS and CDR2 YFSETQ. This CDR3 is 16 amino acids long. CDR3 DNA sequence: TGCGCCAGCAGCTTAGGGGAGGGGGGCACTACAGATACGCAGTATTTT. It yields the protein CASSLGEGGTTDTQYF. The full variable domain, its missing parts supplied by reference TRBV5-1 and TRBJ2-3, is KAGVTQTPRYLIKTRGQQVTLSCSPISGHRSVSWYQQTPGQGLQFLFEYFSETQRNKGNFPGRFSGRQFSNSRSEMNVSTLELGDSALYLCASSLGEGGTTDTQYFGPGTRLTVL.

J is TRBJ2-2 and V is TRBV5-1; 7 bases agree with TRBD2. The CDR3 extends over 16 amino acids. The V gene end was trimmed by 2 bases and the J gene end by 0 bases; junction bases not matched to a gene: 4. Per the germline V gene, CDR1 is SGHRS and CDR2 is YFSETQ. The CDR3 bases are TGCGCCAGCAGCTTTAACGGGGGGTCGAACACCGGGGAGCTGTTTTTT. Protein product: CASSFNGGSNTGELFF.

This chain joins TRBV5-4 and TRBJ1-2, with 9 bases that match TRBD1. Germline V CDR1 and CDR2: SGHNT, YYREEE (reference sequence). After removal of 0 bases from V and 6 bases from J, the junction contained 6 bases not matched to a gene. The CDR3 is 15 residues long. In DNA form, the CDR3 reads TGTGCCAGCAGCTTGGACAGGGGGCGCTTTAATGGCTACACCTTC. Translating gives CASSLDRGRFNGYTF.

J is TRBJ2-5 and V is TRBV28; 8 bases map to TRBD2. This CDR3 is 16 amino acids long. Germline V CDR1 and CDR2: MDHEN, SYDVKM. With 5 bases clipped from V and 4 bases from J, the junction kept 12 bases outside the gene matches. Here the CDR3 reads CASSPRGREASETQYF. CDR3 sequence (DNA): TGTGCCAGCAGTCCCCGGGGGCGGGAGGCGTCAGAGACCCAGTACTTC.

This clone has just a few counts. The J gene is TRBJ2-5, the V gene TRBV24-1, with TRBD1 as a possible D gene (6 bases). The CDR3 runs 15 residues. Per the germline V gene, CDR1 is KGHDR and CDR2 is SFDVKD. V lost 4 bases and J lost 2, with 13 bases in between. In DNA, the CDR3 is TGTGCCACCAGTGACCCTGGACAGAAACAAGAGACCCAGTACTTC. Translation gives CATSDPGQKQETQYF.

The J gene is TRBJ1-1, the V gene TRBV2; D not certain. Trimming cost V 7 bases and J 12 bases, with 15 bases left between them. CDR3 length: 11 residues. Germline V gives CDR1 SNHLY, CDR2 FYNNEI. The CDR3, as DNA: TGTGCCAGCACCGGAACCAGGAATTCTTTCTTT. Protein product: CASTGTRNSFF. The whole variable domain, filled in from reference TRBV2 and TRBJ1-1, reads EPEVTQTPSHQVTQMGQEVILRCVPISNHLYFYWYRQILGQKVEFLVSFYNNEISEKSEIFDDQFSVERPDGSNFTLKIRSTKLEDSAMYFCASTGTRNSFFGQGTRLTVV.

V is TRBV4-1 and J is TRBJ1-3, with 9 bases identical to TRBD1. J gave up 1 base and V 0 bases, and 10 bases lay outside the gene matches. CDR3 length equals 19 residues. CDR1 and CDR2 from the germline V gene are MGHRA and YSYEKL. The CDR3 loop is CASSQDKGDRARSGNTIYF. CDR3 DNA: TGCGCCAGCAGCCAAGATAAGGGGGACAGGGCTAGATCTGGAAACACCATATATTTT.

The CDR3 DNA sequence: TGCGCCAGCAGCCAAGATTGGCCAGGGGCAAGCTACGAGCAGTACTTC. Its protein is CASSQDWPGASYEQYF. This chain links TRBV4-1 with TRBJ2-7, with TRBD1 as a possible D gene (6 bases). V dropped 0 bases and J dropped 3 bases, with 15 bases sitting between them. CDR3 length: 16 residues. Germline V gives CDR1 MGHRA, CDR2 YSYEKL.

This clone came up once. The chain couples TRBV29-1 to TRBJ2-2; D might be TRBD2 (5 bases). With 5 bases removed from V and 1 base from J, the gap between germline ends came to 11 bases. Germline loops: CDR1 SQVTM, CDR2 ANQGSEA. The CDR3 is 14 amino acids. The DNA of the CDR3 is TGCAGCGTTAAGGAACGGGGGAACACCGGGGAGCTGTTTTTT. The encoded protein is CSVKERGNTGELFF.

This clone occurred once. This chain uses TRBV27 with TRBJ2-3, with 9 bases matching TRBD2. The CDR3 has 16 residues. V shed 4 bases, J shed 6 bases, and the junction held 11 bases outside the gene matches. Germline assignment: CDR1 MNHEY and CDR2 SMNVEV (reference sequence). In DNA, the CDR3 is TGTGCCAGCAGTTCACTTAAGGCGGGAGGGCCCGATACGCAGTATTTT. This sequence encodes CASSSLKAGGPDTQYF.

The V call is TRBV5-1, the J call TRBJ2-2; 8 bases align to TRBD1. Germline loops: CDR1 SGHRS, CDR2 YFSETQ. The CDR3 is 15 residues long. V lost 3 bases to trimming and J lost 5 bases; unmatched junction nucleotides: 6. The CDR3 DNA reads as TGCGCCAGCAGCTCCCAGGGGGCAGGGACCGGGGAGCTGTTTTTT. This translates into CASSSQGAGTGELFF.

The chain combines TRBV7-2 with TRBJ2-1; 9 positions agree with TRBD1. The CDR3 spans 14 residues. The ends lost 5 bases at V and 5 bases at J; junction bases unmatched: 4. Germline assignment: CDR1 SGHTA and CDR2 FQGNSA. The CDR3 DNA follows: TGTGCCAGCAGCGGACAGGGGATAGACAATGAGCAGTTCTTC. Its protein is CASSGQGIDNEQFF.

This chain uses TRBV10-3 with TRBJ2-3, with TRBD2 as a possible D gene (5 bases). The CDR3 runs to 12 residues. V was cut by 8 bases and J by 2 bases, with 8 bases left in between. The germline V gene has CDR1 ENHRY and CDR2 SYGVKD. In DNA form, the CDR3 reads TGTGCCATCGGCCGGGACACAGATACGCAGTATTTT. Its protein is CAIGRDTDTQYF.

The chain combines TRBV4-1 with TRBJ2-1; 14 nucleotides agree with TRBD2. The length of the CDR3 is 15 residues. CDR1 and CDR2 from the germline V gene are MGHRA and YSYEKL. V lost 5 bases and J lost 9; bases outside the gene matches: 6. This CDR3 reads CASSVGLAGGTEQFF. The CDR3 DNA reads TGCGCCAGCAGCGTCGGACTAGCGGGAGGTACTGAGCAGTTCTTC.

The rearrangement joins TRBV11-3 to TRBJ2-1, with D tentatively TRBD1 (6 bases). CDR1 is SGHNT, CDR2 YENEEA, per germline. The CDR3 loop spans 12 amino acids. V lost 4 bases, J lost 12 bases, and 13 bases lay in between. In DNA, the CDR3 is TGTGCCAGCAGCTCAGGGGACCGCGCGCAGTTCTTC. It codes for CASSSGDRAQFF.

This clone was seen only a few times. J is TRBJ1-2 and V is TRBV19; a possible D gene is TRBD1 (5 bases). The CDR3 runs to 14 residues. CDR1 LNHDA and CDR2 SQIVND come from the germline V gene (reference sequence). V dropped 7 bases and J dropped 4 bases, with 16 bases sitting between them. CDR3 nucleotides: TGTGCCAGTACTTGGGCAGAAAGGGGCTATGGCTACACCTTC. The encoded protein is CASTWAERGYGYTF. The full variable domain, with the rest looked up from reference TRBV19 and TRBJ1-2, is DGGITQSPKYLFRKEGQNVTLSCEQNLNHDAMYWYRQDPGQGLRLIYYSQIVNDFQKGDIAEGYSVSREKKESFPLTVTSAQKNPTAFYLCASTWAERGYGYTFGSGTRLTVV.

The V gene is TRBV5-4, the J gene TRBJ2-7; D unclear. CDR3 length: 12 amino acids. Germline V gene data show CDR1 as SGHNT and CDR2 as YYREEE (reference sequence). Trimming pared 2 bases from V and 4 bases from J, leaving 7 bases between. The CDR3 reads CASSFGPYEQYF. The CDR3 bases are TGTGCCAGCAGCTTTGGGCCGTACGAGCAGTACTTC. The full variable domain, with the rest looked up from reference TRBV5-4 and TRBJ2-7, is ETGVTQSPTHLIKTRGQQVTLRCSSQSGHNTVSWYQQALGQGPQFIFQYYREEENGRGNFPPRFSGLQFPNYSSELNVNALELDDSALYLCASSFGPYEQYFGPGTRLTVT.

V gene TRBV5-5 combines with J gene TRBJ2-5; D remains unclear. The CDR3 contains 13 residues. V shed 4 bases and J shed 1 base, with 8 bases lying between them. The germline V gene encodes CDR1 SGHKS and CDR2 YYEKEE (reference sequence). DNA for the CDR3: TGTGCCAGCAGCCGAGGATTCCAAGAGACCCAGTACTTC. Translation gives CASSRGFQETQYF.

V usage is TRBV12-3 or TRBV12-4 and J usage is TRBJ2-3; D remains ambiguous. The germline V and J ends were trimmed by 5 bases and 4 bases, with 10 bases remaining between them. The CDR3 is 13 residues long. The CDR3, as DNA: TGTGCCAGCAGTAAAGGAGAGCCAGATACGCAGTATTTT. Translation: CASSKGEPDTQYF.

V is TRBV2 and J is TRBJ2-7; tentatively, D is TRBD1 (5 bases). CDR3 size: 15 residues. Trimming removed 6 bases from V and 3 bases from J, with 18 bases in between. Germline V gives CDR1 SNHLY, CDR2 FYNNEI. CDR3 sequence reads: CASSPGALGGYEQYF. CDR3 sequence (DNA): TGTGCCAGCAGCCCTGGGGCTCTGGGTGGCTACGAGCAGTACTTC.